This TCR beta chain was found in a study of blood T cell repertoires in COVID-19. Across the whole study: From T cells, B-cell-depleted T cells, or PBMCs came the material, which was cDNA or gDNA.

In terms of age and location, participants ranged from roughly 18 to 89 years and lived in about two dozen US areas. Cohorts were determined from participant-reported clinical history. All recovered Cohort 3 donors got two negative PCRs, got clearance, or saw symptom resolution. This CDR3 is built from 14 residues. Germline V gives CDR1 SGHTA, CDR2 FQGNSA. V lost 9 bases and J 6 bases, leaving 18 bases between the germline ends. The data were produced by immunoSEQ multiplex PCR, yet TCRdb's version contains in-frame clones alone and is incomplete. The sample yields about 170,000 clones, around 84% seen once.

This chain joins TRBV7-2 and TRBJ1-5; D perhaps matches TRBD1 (6 bases). The clonotype comes from a middle-aged man who had recovered from COVID-19. The source material was PBMCs or T cells enriched from blood (not recorded which). The CDR3 here is CASSAGERRQPQHF. The CDR3 nucleotides are TGTGCCAGTTCCGCAGGGGAACGGCGTCAGCCCCAGCATTTT.